A single sample gave rise to the 2 T cell receptor beta chains below, sequenced in a study of blood T cell repertoires in COVID-19. The repertoire was sequenced with immunoSEQ multiplex PCR; TCRdb's copy has only in-frame clones and lacks some. The repertoire includes approximately 150,000 clones, roughly 80% of them detected once, and about 8% sits in the top ten. The sequencing sample was made of PBMCs or T cells enriched from blood (not recorded which). The receptor source for this set is a woman in her 50s who had recovered from COVID-19.

This rearrangement joins TRBV6-5 to TRBJ2-1, with TRBD2 matching over 12 bases. The V and J ends lost 5 bases and 7 bases, in that order; junction bases with no gene match: 6. Germline CDR1 and CDR2: MNHEY and SVGAGI. The CDR3 totals 15 residues. The CDR3 DNA is TGTGCCAGCAGTCGGACTAGCGGGATGTTAAATGAGCAGTTCTTC. As protein: CASSRTSGMLNEQFF.

The chain links TRBV18 to TRBJ2-3, with a possible D match to TRBD2 (5 bases). Trimming removed 2 bases at V and 4 bases at J, with 7 bases between. Germline CDR1 is KGHSH and CDR2 is LQKENI. The CDR3 has 13 residues. The CDR3 DNA is TGTGCCAGCTCACCAGGAGGCCCAGATACGCAGTATTTT. Its protein product is CASSPGGPDTQYF. Supplemented by reference TRBV18 and TRBJ2-3, the full variable domain reads NAGVMQNPRHLVRRRGQEARLRCSPMKGHSHVYWYRQLPEEGLKFMVYLQKENIIDESGMPKERFSAEFPKEGPSILRIQQVVRGDSAAYFCASSPGGPDTQYFGPGTRLTVL.